This T cell receptor (beta chain) emerged from a study of stem cell transplantation in POMP-related autoinflammatory disease. Germline V CDR1 and CDR2: SNHLY, FYNNEI. Trimming took off 6 bases at V and 5 bases at J, with 17 bases between the two ends. This CDR3 has 14 amino acids. The assay was immunoSEQ multiplex PCR, and TCRdb's table has in-frame clones only and misses some. The sample holds roughly 70,000 clones, under 95% seen once. The sequenced sample was CD4+ T cells from PBMCs, obtained after stem cell transplantation. This chain connects TRBV2 to TRBJ2-7; tentative D call: TRBD2 (7 bases). This clonotype was sampled from a human patient with POMP-related autoinflammation and immune dysregulation (PRAID). Some T cells may be provided by the graft donor. Here the CDR3 reads CASRRGTLGDEQYF. The CDR3 region has the DNA TGTGCCAGCAGGCGGGGGACACTAGGCGACGAGCAGTACTTC.